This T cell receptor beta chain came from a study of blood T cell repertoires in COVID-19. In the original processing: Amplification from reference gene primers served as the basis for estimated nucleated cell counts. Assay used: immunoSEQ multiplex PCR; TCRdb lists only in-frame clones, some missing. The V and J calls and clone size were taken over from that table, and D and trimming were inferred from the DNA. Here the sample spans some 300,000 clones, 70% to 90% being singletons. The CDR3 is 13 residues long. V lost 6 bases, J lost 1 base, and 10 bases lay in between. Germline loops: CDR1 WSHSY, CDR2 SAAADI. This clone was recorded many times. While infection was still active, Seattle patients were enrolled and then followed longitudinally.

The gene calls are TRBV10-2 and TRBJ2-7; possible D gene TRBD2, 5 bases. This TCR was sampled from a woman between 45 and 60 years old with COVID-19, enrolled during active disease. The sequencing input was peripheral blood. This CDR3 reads CASRVRESYEQYF. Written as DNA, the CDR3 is TGCGCCAGCAGGGTAAGGGAGTCCTACGAGCAGTACTTC.